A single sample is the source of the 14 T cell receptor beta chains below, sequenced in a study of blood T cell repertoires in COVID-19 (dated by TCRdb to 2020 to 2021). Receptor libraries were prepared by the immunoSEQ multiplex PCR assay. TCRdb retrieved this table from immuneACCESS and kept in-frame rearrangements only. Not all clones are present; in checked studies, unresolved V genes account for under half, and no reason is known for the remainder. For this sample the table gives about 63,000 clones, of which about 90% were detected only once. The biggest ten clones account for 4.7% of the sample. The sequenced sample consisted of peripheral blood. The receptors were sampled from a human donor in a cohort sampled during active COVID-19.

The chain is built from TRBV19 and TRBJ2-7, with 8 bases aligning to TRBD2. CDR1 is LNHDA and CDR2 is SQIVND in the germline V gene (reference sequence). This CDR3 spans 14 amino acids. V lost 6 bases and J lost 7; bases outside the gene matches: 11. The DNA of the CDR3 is TGTGCCAGTAGCCCGTGGGCGGGAGGTGGTGAGCAGTACTTC. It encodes CASSPWAGGGEQYF.

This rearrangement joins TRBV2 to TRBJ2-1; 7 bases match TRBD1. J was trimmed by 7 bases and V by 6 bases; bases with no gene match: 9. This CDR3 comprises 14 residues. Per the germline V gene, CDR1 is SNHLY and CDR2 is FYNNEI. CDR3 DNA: TGTGCCAGCAGCTCCGGGACAGTCTATAATGAGCAGTTCTTC. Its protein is CASSSGTVYNEQFF.

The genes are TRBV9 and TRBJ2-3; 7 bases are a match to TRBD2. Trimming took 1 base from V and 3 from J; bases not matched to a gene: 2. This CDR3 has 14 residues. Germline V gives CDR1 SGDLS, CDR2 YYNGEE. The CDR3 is CASSVSGVTDTQYF. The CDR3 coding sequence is TGTGCCAGCAGCGTAAGCGGGGTGACAGATACGCAGTATTTT.

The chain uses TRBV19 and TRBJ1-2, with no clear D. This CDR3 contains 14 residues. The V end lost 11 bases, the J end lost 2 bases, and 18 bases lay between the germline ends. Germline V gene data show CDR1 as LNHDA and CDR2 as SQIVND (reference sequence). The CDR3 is CASSNPNRNYGYTF. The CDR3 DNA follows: TGTGCCTCTAGCAACCCCAACCGGAACTATGGCTACACCTTC.

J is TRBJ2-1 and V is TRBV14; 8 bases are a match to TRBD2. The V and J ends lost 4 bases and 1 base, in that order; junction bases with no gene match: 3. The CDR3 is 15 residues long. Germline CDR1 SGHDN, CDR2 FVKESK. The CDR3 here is CASSRGLASYNEQFF. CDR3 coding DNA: TGTGCCAGCAGCCGTGGACTAGCATCCTACAATGAGCAGTTCTTC.

CDR3 nucleotide sequence: TGCAGCGTGGGGGGGCTGGGGGGCCCAGATACGCAGTATTTT. Its protein product is CSVGGLGGPDTQYF. The J gene is TRBJ2-3, the V gene TRBV29-1; the D gene is possibly TRBD2 (7 bases). Trimming removed 6 bases from V and 4 bases from J, with 17 bases in between. Per germline, CDR1 SQVTM and CDR2 ANQGSEA. The CDR3 runs to 14 residues.

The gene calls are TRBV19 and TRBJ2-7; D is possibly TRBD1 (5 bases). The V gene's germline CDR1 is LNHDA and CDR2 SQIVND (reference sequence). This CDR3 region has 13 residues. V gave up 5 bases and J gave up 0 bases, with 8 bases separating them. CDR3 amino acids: CASSRTRSYEQYF. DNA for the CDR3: TGTGCCAGTAGTCGGACACGCTCCTACGAGCAGTACTTC. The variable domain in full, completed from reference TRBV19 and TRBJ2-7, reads DGGITQSPKYLFRKEGQNVTLSCEQNLNHDAMYWYRQDPGQGLRLIYYSQIVNDFQKGDIAEGYSVSREKKESFPLTVTSAQKNPTAFYLCASSRTRSYEQYFGPGTRLTVT.

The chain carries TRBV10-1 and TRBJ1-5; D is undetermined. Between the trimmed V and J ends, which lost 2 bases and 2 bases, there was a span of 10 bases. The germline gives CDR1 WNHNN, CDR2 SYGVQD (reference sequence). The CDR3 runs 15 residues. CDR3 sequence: CASSESRKGNQPQHF. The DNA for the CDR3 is TGCGCCAGCAGTGAGAGCAGGAAAGGCAATCAGCCCCAGCATTTT.

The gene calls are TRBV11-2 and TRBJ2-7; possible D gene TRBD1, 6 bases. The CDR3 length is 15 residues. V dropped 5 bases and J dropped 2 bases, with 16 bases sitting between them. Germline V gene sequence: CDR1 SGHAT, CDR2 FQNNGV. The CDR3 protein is CASSTEGQGTYEQYF. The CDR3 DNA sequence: TGTGCCAGCAGCACCGAGGGGCAGGGGACCTACGAGCAGTACTTC.

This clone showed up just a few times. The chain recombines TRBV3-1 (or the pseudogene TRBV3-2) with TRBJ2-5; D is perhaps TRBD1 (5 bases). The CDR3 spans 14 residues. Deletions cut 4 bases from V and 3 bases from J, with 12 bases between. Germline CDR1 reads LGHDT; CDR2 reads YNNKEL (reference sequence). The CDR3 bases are TGTGCCAGCAGCCCCCTTAACAGGAAAGAGACCCAGTACTTC. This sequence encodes CASSPLNRKETQYF.

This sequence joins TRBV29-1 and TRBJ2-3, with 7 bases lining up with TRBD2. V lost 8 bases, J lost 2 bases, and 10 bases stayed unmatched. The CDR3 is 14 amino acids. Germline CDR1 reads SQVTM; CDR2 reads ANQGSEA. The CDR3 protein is CSSLGRGVTDTQYF. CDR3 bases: TGCAGCTCACTTGGGAGGGGTGTCACAGATACGCAGTATTTT.

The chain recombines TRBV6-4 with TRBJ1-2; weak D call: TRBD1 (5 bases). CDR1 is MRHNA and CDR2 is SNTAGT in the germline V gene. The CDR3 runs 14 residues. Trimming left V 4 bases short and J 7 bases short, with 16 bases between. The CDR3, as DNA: TGTGCCAGCAGTGTCGTAGCGGGGCCTTCTGGCTACACCTTC. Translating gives CASSVVAGPSGYTF.

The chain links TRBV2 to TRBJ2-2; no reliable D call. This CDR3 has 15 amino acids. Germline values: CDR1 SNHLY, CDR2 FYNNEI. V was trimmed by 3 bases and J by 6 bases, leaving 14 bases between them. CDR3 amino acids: CASSEGRRNSGELFF. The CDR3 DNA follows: TGTGCCAGCAGTGAGGGCAGACGAAACTCCGGGGAGCTGTTTTTT.

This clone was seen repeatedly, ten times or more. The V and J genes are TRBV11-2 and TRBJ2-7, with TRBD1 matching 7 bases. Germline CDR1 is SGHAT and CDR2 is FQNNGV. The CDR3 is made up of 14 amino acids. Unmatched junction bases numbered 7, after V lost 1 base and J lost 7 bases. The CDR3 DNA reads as TGTGCCAGCAGCTTAGGCCACAGGGGATTAGAGCAGTACTTC. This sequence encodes CASSLGHRGLEQYF.